Listed below are T cell receptor beta chains from one sample, sequenced in a study of T cell responses to AZD1222 COVID-19 vaccine. Produced via immunoSEQ multiplex PCR; TCRdb's table is partial and in-frame only. The sample records about 120,000 clones, about 93% being singletons. Sequencing used peripheral blood, obtained 28 days after the second dose of the MenACWY control vaccine. The receptors shown here come from an adult who received the MenACWY meningococcal vaccine as a control. The CDR3 runs from the conserved cysteine through the conserved F or W. The order of the fields is V gene, CDR3 protein.

TRBV7-7 CASSYTDTGELFF
TRBV6-5 CASSFGTGAVNYGYTF
TRBV15 CATSKVGTDYSNQPQHF
TRBV7-6 CASSLSNSVQGQFF
TRBV4-1 CASSQVVPFSFRYTF
TRBV10-2 CASSDSSNQPQHF
TRBV3-1/TRBV3-2 CASSPTGGGHTDTQYF
TRBV9 CASSVFTSGSTDTQYF
TRBV11-1 CASSLRGAGDEQYF
TRBV9 CASSVESANYGYTF
TRBV7-8 CASSLLGRSDTQYF